This T cell receptor (beta chain) emerged from a study of shared clonotypes between healthy human individuals. About the study: Plates per donor: three CD4 naive, three CD4 memory, two CD8 naive, one CD8 memory. Whole-study results and caveats: Larger richness was generally estimated for naive than memory subsets. Clonotypes shared by all four sorted-subset donors had higher generation probabilities than non-shared clonotypes.

This clone has just one count. Its specificity is not known. Terminally differentiated effector memory CD45RA+ cells were excluded by CCR7 positive selection of CD45RO-negative cells. Replicate PCRs from sorted subsets contained approximately 220 ng DNA, which is 29,000 or so T cell genomes. The table came from immunoSEQ multiplex PCR; TCRdb's copy has only in-frame clones and leaves some out. This table has some 2,000,000 clones, about 95% appearing once. Trimming cost V 3 bases and J 7 bases; bases outside gene matches: 7. The CDR3 sequence is 15 residues long. Germline V gene lookup returns CDR1 SGHVS and CDR2 FNYEAQ.

This rearrangement joins TRBV7-6 to TRBJ2-7; 12 nucleotides line up with TRBD2. The source material was naive CD8+ T cells sorted from blood. The receptor was isolated from a man aged 18-30 years in good health. The CDR3 bases are TGTGCCAGCAGCTTTCTAGCGGGAGGGCCGGGAGAGCAGTACTTC. Translation: CASSFLAGGPGEQYF.